These 4 T cell receptor beta chains share one sample of origin, sequenced in a study of blood T cell repertoires in COVID-19. Produced via immunoSEQ multiplex PCR; TCRdb's table is partial and in-frame only. The data hold some 220,000 clones, with 83% observed a single time. Sequenced input: peripheral blood. The receptor source for this set is a woman in her twenties or thirties with COVID-19, enrolled during active disease.

The rearrangement joins TRBV5-6 to TRBJ2-3; 10 bases fit TRBD2. V was pared by 1 base and J by 7 bases, with 3 bases of the junction left unmatched. The CDR3 totals 14 residues. The germline V gene has CDR1 SGHDT and CDR2 YYEEEE. In DNA, the CDR3 is TGTGCCAGCAGCTTGAGCGGGGGGGCAAATACGCAGTATTTT. This translates into CASSLSGGANTQYF.

The chain recombines TRBV9 with TRBJ2-7; D might be TRBD1 (5 bases). The CDR3 length is 15 residues. V was cut by 0 bases and J by 0 bases, with 10 bases left in between. Germline V gene sequence: CDR1 SGDLS, CDR2 YYNGEE. The CDR3 here is CASSVGGGNSYEQYF. DNA of the CDR3: TGTGCCAGCAGCGTAGGGGGCGGCAACTCCTACGAGCAGTACTTC.

V gene TRBV15 combines with J gene TRBJ2-7; 9 bases are shared with TRBD1. J gave up 12 bases and V 0 bases, and 12 bases lay outside the gene matches. Per germline, CDR1 LNHNV and CDR2 YYDKDF (reference sequence). The CDR3 has 15 amino acids. The CDR3 protein is CATSRDVGQGQFRYF. DNA for the CDR3: TGTGCCACCAGCAGAGATGTGGGACAGGGTCAGTTTCGGTACTTC.

This clone appeared a few times. The chain couples TRBV5-6 to TRBJ1-6; D uncertain. This CDR3 has 12 amino acids. V lost 1 base to trimming and J lost 10 bases, with 6 bases between them. In germline, CDR1 is SGHDT, CDR2 YYEEEE. This CDR3 reads CASSLPGSPLHF. For the CDR3, the DNA is TGTGCCAGCAGCTTGCCGGGGTCACCCCTCCACTTT.